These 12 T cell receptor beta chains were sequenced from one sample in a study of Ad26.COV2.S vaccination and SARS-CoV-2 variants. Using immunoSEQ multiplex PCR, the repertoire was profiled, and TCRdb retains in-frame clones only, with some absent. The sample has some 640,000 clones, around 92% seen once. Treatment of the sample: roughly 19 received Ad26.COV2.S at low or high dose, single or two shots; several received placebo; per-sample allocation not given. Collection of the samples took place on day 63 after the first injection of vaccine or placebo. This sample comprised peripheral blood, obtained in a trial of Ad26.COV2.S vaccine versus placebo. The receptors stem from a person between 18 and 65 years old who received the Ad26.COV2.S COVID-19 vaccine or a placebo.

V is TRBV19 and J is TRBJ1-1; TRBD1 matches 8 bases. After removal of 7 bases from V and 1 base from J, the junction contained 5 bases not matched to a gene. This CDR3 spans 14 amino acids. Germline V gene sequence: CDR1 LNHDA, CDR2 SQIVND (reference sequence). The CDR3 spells CASTRTGTNTEAFF. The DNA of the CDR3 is TGTGCCAGTACCCGGACAGGGACGAACACTGAAGCTTTCTTT.

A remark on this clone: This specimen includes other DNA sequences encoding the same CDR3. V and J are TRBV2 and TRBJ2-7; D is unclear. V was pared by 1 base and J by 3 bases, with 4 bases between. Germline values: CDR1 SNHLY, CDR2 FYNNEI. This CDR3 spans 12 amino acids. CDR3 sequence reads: CASSEGHYEQYF. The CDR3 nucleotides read TGTGCCAGCAGTGAAGGTCACTACGAGCAGTACTTC.

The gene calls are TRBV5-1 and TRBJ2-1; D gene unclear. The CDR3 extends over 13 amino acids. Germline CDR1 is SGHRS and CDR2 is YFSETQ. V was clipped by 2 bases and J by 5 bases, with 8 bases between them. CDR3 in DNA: TGCGCCAGCAGCTTCGACTGGGACAATGAGCAGTTCTTC. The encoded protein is CASSFDWDNEQFF.

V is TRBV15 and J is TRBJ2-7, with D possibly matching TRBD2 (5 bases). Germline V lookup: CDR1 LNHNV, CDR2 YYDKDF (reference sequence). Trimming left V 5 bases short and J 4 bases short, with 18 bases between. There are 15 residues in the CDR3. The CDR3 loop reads CATSEGDSLVYEQYF. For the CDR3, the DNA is TGTGCCACCAGCGAGGGAGACTCCCTCGTATACGAGCAGTACTTC.

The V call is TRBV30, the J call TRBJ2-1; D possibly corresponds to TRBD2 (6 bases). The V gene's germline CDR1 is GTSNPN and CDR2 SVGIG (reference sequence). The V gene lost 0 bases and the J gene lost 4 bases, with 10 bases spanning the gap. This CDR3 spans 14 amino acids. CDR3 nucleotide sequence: TGTGCCTGGAGTGTATACGGGGGTTACAATGAGCAGTTCTTC. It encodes CAWSVYGGYNEQFF. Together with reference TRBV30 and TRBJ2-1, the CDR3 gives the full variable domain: SQTIHQWPATLVQPVGSPLSLECTVEGTSNPNLYWYRQAAGRGLQLLFYSVGIGQISSEVPQNLSASRPQDRQFILSSKKLLLSDSGFYLCAWSVYGGYNEQFFGPGTRLTVL.

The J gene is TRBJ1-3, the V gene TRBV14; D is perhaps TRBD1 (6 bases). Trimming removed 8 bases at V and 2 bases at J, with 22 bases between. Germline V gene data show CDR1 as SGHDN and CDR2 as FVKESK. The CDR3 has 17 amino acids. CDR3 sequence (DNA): TGTGCCAGCCTATCCCATCACAGGGTAGGTCCTGGAAACACCATATATTTT. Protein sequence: CASLSHHRVGPGNTIYF. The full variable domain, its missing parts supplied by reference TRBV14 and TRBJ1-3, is EAGVTQFPSHSVIEKGQTVTLRCDPISGHDNLYWYRRVMGKEIKFLLHFVKESKQDESGMPNNRFLAERTGGTYSTLKVQPAELEDSGVYFCASLSHHRVGPGNTIYFGEGSWLTVV.

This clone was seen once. This CDR3 is CASSEVGARETQYF. The CDR3 nucleotides read TGTGCCAGCAGTGAAGTGGGAGCTAGGGAGACCCAGTACTTC. The genes are TRBV6-1 and TRBJ2-5, with TRBD2 as a possible D gene (5 bases). This CDR3 is built from 14 residues. Germline V gives CDR1 MNHNS, CDR2 SASEGT. Trimming took off 1 base at V and 5 bases at J, with 11 bases between the two ends.

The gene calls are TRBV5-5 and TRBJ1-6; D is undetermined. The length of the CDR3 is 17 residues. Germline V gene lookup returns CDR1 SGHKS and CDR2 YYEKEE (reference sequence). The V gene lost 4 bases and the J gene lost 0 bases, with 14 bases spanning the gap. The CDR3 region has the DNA TGTGCCAGCAGCCACGACTGGACGAGCTCCTATAATTCACCCCTCCACTTT. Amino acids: CASSHDWTSSYNSPLHF.

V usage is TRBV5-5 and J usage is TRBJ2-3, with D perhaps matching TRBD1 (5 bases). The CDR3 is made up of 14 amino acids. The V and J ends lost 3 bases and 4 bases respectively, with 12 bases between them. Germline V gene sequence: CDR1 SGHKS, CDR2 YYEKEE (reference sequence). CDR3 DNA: TGTGCCAGCAGCTCAGGACAAAGCCCAGATACGCAGTATTTT. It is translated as CASSSGQSPDTQYF.

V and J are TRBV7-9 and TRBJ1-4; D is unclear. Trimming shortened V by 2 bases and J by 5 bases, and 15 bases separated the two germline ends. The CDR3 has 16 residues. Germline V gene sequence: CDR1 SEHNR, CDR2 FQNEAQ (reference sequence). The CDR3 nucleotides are TGTGCCAGCAGCTTAAACCTACTGGGCCCCAATGAAAAACTGTTTTTT. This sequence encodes CASSLNLLGPNEKLFF.

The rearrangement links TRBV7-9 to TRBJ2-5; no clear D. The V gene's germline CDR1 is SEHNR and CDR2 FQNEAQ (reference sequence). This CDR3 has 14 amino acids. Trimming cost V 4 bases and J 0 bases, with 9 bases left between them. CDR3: CASSSYLYQETQYF. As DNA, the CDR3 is TGTGCCAGCAGCTCGTACTTGTACCAAGAGACCCAGTACTTC.

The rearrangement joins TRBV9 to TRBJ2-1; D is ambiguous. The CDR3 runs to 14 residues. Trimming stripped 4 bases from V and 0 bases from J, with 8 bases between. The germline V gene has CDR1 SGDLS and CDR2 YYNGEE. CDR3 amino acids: CASSHETSYNEQFF. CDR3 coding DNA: TGTGCCAGCAGCCATGAGACCTCCTACAATGAGCAGTTCTTC.